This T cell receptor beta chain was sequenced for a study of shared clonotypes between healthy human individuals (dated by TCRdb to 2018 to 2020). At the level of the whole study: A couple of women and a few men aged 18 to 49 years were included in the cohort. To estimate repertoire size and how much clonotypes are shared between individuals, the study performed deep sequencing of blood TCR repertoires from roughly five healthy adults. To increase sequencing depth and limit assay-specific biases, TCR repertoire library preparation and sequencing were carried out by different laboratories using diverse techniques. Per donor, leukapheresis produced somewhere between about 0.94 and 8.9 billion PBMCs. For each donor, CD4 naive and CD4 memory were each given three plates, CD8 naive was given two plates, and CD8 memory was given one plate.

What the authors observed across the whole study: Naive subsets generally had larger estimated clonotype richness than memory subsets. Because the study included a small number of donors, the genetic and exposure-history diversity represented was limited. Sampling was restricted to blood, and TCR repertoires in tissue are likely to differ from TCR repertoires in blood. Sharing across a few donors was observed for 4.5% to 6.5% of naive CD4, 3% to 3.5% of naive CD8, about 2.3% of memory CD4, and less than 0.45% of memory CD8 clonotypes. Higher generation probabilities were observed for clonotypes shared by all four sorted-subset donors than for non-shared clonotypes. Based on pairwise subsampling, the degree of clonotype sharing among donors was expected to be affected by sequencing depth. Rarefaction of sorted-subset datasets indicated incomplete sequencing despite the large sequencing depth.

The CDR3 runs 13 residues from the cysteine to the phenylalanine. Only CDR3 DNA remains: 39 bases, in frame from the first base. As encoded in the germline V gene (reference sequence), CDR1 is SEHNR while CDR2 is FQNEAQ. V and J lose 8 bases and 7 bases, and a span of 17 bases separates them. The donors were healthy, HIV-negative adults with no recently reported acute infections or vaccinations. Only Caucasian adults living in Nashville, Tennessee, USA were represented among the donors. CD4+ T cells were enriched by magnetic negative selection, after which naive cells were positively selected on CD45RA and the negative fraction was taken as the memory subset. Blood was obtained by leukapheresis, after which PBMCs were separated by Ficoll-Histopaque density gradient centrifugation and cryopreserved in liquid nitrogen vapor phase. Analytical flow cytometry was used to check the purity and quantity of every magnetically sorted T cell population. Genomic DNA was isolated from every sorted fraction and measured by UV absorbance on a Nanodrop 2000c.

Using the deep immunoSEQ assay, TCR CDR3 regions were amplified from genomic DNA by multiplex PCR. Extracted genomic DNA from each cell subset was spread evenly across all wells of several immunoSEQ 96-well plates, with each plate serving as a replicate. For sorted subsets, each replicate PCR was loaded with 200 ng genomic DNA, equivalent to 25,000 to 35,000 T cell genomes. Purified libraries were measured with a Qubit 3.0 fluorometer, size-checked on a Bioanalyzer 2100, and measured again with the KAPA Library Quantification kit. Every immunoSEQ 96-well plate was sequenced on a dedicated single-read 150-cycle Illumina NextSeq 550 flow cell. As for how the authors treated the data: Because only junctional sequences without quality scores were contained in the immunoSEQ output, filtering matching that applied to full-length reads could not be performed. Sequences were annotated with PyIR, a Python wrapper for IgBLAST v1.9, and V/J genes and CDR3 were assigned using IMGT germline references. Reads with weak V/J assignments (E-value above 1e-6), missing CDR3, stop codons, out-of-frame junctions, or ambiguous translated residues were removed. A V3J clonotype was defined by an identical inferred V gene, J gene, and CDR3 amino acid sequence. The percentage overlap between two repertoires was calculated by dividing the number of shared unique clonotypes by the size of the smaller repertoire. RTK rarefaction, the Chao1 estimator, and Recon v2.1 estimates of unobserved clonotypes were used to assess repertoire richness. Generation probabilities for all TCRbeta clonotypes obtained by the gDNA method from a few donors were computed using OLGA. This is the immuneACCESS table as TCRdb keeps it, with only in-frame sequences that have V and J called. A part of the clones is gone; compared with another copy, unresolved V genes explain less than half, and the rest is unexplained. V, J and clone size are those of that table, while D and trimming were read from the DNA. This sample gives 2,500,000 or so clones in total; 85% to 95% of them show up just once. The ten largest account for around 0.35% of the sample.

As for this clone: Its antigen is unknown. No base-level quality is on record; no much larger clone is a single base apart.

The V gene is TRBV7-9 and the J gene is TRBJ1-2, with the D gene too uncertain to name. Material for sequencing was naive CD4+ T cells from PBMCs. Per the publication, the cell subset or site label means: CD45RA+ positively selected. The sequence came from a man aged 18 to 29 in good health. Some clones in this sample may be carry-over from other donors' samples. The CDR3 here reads CASAELEVSGYTF. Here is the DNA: TGTGCCAGCGCCGAGTTGGAAGTATCTGGCTACACCTTC.